A single sample gave rise to the 19 T cell receptor beta chains below, sequenced in a study of blood T cell repertoires in COVID-19. Sequencing was performed with immunoSEQ multiplex PCR; in TCRdb, only in-frame clones are kept and a portion is missing. The sample has roughly 190,000 clones; 80% are singletons. Material: peripheral blood. All receptors come from a man aged 55 to 70 with acute or convalescent COVID-19.

This rearrangement joins TRBV5-6 to TRBJ1-4, with D perhaps matching TRBD1 (5 bases). The V end lost 0 bases, the J end lost 14 bases, and 11 bases lay between the germline ends. Germline loops: CDR1 SGHDT, CDR2 YYEEEE. The CDR3 runs 12 residues. Written as DNA, the CDR3 is TGTGCCAGCAGCTTGGGGAGGGGAGATCTGTTTTTT. Its protein product is CASSLGRGDLFF.

Only a few counts were recorded for this clone. V usage is TRBV5-1 and J usage is TRBJ1-4, with D possibly being TRBD1 (6 bases). Germline CDR1 and CDR2: SGHRS and YFSETQ. V was trimmed by 4 bases and J by 2 bases, leaving 12 bases between them. The CDR3 extends over 15 amino acids. The CDR3: CASSRGGSTNEKLFF. The CDR3 coding sequence is TGCGCCAGCAGCAGGGGGGGTAGCACTAATGAAAAACTGTTTTTT. Combining the CDR3 with reference TRBV5-1 and TRBJ1-4 gives the whole variable domain KAGVTQTPRYLIKTRGQQVTLSCSPISGHRSVSWYQQTPGQGLQFLFEYFSETQRNKGNFPGRFSGRQFSNSRSEMNVSTLELGDSALYLCASSRGGSTNEKLFFGSGTQLSVL.

This clone was counted many times. V gene TRBV5-1 combines with J gene TRBJ1-3, with D tentatively TRBD1 (5 bases). This CDR3 is built from 15 residues. Germline CDR1 reads SGHRS; CDR2 reads YFSETQ. Trimming removed 0 bases at V and 2 bases at J, with 9 bases between. The CDR3 loop is CASSLGGGPGNTIYF. As DNA, the CDR3 is TGCGCCAGCAGCTTGGGCGGGGGACCTGGAAACACCATATATTTT. The full variable domain, completed using reference TRBV5-1 and TRBJ1-3, is KAGVTQTPRYLIKTRGQQVTLSCSPISGHRSVSWYQQTPGQGLQFLFEYFSETQRNKGNFPGRFSGRQFSNSRSEMNVSTLELGDSALYLCASSLGGGPGNTIYFGEGSWLTVV.

This clone showed up just a few times. This chain joins TRBV15 and TRBJ1-2; maybe TRBD1 (5 bases). The CDR3 has 16 amino acids. Germline V gene lookup returns CDR1 LNHNV and CDR2 YYDKDF (reference sequence). V lost 5 bases, J lost 4 bases, and 20 bases lay in between. In DNA form, the CDR3 reads TGTGCCACCAGCCCATCCAGGGCCCCGGCCCCCTATGGCTACACCTTC. It translates to CATSPSRAPAPYGYTF.

Comments on this clone: One end of the junction varies from germline; a read error may be responsible. The chain employs TRBV5-5 and TRBJ1-4, with 7 bases that match TRBD1. CDR3 size: 14 residues. Germline V CDR1 and CDR2: SGHKS, YYEKEE (reference sequence). Here the CDR3 reads CASSLTGSNEKLFF. DNA for the CDR3: TGTGCCAGCAGCCTGACAGGGTCTAACGAAAAACTGTTTTTT. Drawing the rest from reference TRBV5-5 and TRBJ1-4, the complete variable domain is DAGVTQSPTHLIKTRGQQVTLRCSPISGHKSVSWYQQVLGQGPQFIFQYYEKEERGRGNFPDRFSARQFPNYSSELNVNALLLGDSALYLCASSLTGSNEKLFFGSGTQLSVL.

The sample holds many counts of this clone. This chain uses TRBV5-1 with TRBJ2-7, with D unresolved. Trimming left V 1 base short and J 2 bases short, with 13 bases between. In germline, CDR1 is SGHRS, CDR2 YFSETQ. The length of the CDR3 is 15 residues. CDR3 region: CASSLLSSATYEQYF. CDR3 DNA: TGCGCCAGCAGCTTGTTGTCCAGCGCAACCTACGAGCAGTACTTC.

V and J are TRBV2 and TRBJ2-3; 10 nucleotides align to TRBD2. With V trimmed by 7 bases and J by 0 bases, 13 bases remained unmatched. The CDR3 runs to 18 residues. Germline CDR1 and CDR2: SNHLY and FYNNEI. CDR3 region: CASKALAGVVASTDTQYF. The CDR3 bases are TGTGCCAGCAAAGCTCTAGCGGGGGTCGTCGCTAGCACAGATACGCAGTATTTT.

As for this clone: The identical CDR3 is also encoded by other nucleotide sequences in the sample. This chain uses TRBV5-1 with TRBJ1-1; D is perhaps TRBD1 (6 bases). V shed 4 bases and J shed 1 base, with 11 bases lying between them. The CDR3 is made up of 14 amino acids. The V gene's germline CDR1 is SGHRS and CDR2 YFSETQ. This CDR3 reads CASSSGQPNTEAFF. In DNA form, the CDR3 reads TGCGCCAGCAGCAGTGGACAGCCGAACACTGAAGCTTTCTTT.

The chain is built from TRBV6-5 and TRBJ1-4; D possibly corresponds to TRBD1 (5 bases). V was shortened by 6 bases and J by 5 bases, with 13 bases between the two germline ends. Per germline, CDR1 MNHEY and CDR2 SVGAGI. This CDR3 has 14 residues. The CDR3 loop is CASSRGGRNEKLFF. As DNA, the CDR3 is TGTGCCAGCAGCCGGGGGGGAAGGAATGAAAAACTGTTTTTT.

This clone has a handful of counts. The chain recombines TRBV29-1 with TRBJ1-1, with a tentative D call TRBD1 (5 bases). The germline V gene encodes CDR1 SQVTM and CDR2 ANQGSEA. Trimming left V 3 bases short and J 1 base short, with 9 bases between. This CDR3 spans 13 amino acids. The CDR3 reads CSVDRVRNTEAFF. CDR3 nucleotide sequence: TGCAGCGTTGACAGGGTGAGGAACACTGAAGCTTTCTTT.

The chain recombines TRBV4-1 with TRBJ2-2, with a possible D match to TRBD1 (5 bases). CDR3 length: 15 residues. CDR1 and CDR2 (germline): MGHRA, YSYEKL. Trimming stripped 0 bases from V and 1 base from J, with 6 bases between. CDR3 protein: CASSQDRGNTGELFF. CDR3 coding DNA: TGCGCCAGCAGCCAAGATAGGGGGAACACCGGGGAGCTGTTTTTT.

V is TRBV24-1 and J is TRBJ1-1, with 7 positions matching TRBD1. The germline V gene has CDR1 KGHDR and CDR2 SFDVKD. The V and J ends lost 7 bases and 4 bases, in that order; junction bases with no gene match: 2. CDR3 length equals 12 residues. CDR3 amino acids: CATSGDSTEAFF. The DNA of the CDR3 is TGTGCCACCAGCGGGGACAGCACTGAAGCTTTCTTT.

The chain carries TRBV28 and TRBJ1-2; D is unresolved. Trimming removed 7 bases at V and 10 bases at J, with 19 bases between. This CDR3 is built from 13 residues. Germline-derived CDR1 and CDR2 are MDHEN and SYDVKM. The CDR3 reads CASIGNPGSPYTF. The CDR3 coding sequence is TGTGCCAGCATTGGGAATCCGGGGTCCCCCTACACCTTC.

The sample holds a few counts of this clone. The chain has TRBV4-1 and TRBJ1-5; 10 bases agree with TRBD1. The germline V gene has CDR1 MGHRA and CDR2 YSYEKL. With 0 bases clipped from V and 0 bases from J, the junction kept 11 bases outside the gene matches. This CDR3 comprises 20 residues. The CDR3 sequence is CASSQDSRGQGVYSNQPQHF. The CDR3 DNA is TGCGCCAGCAGCCAAGATAGCCGTGGACAGGGGGTTTATAGCAATCAGCCCCAGCATTTT.

The genes are TRBV9 and TRBJ2-3; 11 bases map to TRBD2. The length of the CDR3 is 16 residues. Germline V CDR1 and CDR2: SGDLS, YYNGEE. V shed 0 bases and J 8 bases; nucleotides not matched to a gene: 8. DNA for the CDR3: TGTGCCAGCAGCGTAGGTCCTAGCGGGGGGCCGGGTACGCAGTATTTT. The encoded protein is CASSVGPSGGPGTQYF.

The CDR3 spells CASIRDRGTGELFF. CDR3 nucleotide sequence: TGTGCCAGCATCCGGGACAGGGGGACCGGGGAGCTGTTTTTT. The rearrangement uses TRBV6-5 and TRBJ2-2, with 11 positions matching TRBD1. The CDR3 contains 14 residues. Germline CDR1 is MNHEY and CDR2 is SVGAGI. The junction had 3 bases not matched to a gene; V was cut back by 7 bases and J by 5 bases.

This clone showed up just a few times. V usage is TRBV9 and J usage is TRBJ1-2; perhaps TRBD1 as D (5 bases). The CDR3 is 15 amino acids. Germline-derived CDR1 and CDR2 are SGDLS and YYNGEE. V was shortened by 0 bases and J by 4 bases, with 13 bases between the two germline ends. CDR3 residues: CASSVDPGISYGYTF. CDR3 DNA: TGTGCCAGCAGCGTAGACCCAGGGATCTCCTATGGCTACACCTTC.

The chain couples TRBV20-1 to TRBJ2-1, with D perhaps matching TRBD1 (6 bases). The CDR3 is 11 amino acids. Germline-derived CDR1 and CDR2 are DFQATT and SNEGSKA (reference sequence). V dropped 6 bases and J dropped 3 bases, with 6 bases sitting between them. The CDR3 region is CSADSYNEQFF. CDR3 nucleotide sequence: TGCAGTGCGGACAGCTACAATGAGCAGTTCTTC.

The V gene is TRBV2, the J gene TRBJ1-4; D is unresolved. Germline V gene data show CDR1 as SNHLY and CDR2 as FYNNEI. The V end was cut by 7 bases, the J end by 8 bases, with 14 bases between. The CDR3 has 13 residues. The CDR3 region has the DNA TGTGCCAGCAACCGGAGGGAGGAGGAAAAACTGTTTTTT. Translated, it gives CASNRREEEKLFF. The full variable domain, its missing parts supplied by reference TRBV2 and TRBJ1-4, is EPEVTQTPSHQVTQMGQEVILRCVPISNHLYFYWYRQILGQKVEFLVSFYNNEISEKSEIFDDQFSVERPDGSNFTLKIRSTKLEDSAMYFCASNRREEEKLFFGSGTQLSVL.